This TCR beta chain stems from a study of cytomegalovirus exposure and HLA in healthy donors. The CDR3 totals 15 residues. V dropped 4 bases and J dropped 3; count of bases not matched to a gene: 8. Germline CDR1 reads SGHRS; CDR2 reads YFSETQ. Notes on the study in general: Follow-up analysis later connected one missense variant in DCLRE1C with trimming of TCR beta V- and J-genes. In most subjects, TCR beta sequences reportedly gave accurate predictions of HLA-A and HLA-B alleles. Earlier analysis yielded a pattern in which most TCR beta V segments were productive about 90% or about 30% of the time. Certain indistinguishable V segments, among them TRBV6-2 and TRBV6-3, were excluded.

Notes on this clone: Its antigen is undetermined.

Primers: 60 Vbeta forward and 13 Jbeta reverse. The protocol was immunoSEQ multiplex PCR, while the TCRdb copy is restricted to in-frame clones and leaves out a portion. Found here are 170,000 or so clones, under 85% of them singletons; the top ten hold around 1.5%. The J gene is TRBJ1-1, the V gene TRBV5-1, with 8 nucleotides matching TRBD1. Sequenced sample: PBMCs. The sequence came from a man in his fifties in good health and CMV-seronegative. CDR3 residues: CASSPVTGVDTEAFF. CDR3 DNA: TGCGCCAGCAGCCCTGTGACAGGGGTGGACACTGAAGCTTTCTTT.